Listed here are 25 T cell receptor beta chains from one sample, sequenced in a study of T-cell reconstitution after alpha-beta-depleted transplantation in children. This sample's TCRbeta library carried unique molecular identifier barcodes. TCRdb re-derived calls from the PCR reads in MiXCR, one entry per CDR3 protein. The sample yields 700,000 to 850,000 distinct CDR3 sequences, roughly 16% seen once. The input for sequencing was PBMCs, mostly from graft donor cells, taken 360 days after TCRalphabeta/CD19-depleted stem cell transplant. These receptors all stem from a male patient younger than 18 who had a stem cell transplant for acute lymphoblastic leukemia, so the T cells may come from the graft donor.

Written as DNA, the CDR3 is TGCAGCGTTGAAGATCTCGGGGGCTCCTACGAGCAGTACTTC. Translating it yields CSVEDLGGSYEQYF. The chain recombines TRBV29-1 with TRBJ2-7, with a tentative D call TRBD2 (6 bases). V gave up 0 bases and J gave up 0 bases, with 9 bases separating them. The CDR3 covers 14 residues. Germline loops: CDR1 SQVTM, CDR2 ANQGSEA.

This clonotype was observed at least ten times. As DNA, the CDR3 is TGTGCCAGCAGCACTAACCCCCGACATGAGCAGTTCTTC. Translated, it gives CASSTNPRHEQFF. V gene TRBV6-2 or TRBV6-3 combines with J gene TRBJ2-1, with D unresolved. Germline CDR1 is MNHEY and CDR2 is SVGEGT. The CDR3 is made up of 13 amino acids. Trimming removed 6 bases from V and 8 bases from J, with 14 bases in between.

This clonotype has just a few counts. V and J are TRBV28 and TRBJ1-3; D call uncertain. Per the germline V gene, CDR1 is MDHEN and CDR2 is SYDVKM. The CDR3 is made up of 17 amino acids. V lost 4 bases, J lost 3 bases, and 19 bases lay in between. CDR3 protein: CASSSDDPVVVGNTIYF. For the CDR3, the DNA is TGTGCCAGCAGTTCCGATGACCCGGTGGTTGTTGGAAACACCATATATTTT.

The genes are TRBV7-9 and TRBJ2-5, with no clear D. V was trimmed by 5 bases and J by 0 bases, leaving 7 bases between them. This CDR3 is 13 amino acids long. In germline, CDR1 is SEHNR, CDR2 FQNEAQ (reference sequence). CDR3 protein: CASSPAHQETQYF. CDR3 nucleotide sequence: TGTGCCAGCAGCCCCGCGCACCAAGAGACCCAGTACTTC.

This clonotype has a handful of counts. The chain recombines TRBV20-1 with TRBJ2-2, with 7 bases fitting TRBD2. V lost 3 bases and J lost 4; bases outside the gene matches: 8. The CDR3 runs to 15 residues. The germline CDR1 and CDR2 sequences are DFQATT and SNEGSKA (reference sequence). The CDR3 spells CSARSPGLTTGELFF. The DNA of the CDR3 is TGCAGTGCTAGGTCACCGGGACTAACCACCGGGGAGCTGTTTTTT.

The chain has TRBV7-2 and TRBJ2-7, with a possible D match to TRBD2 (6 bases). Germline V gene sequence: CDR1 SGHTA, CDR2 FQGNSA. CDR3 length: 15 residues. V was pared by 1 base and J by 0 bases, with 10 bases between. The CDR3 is CASSLVASASYEQYF. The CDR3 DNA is TGTGCCAGCAGCTTAGTTGCTAGCGCCTCCTACGAGCAGTACTTC.

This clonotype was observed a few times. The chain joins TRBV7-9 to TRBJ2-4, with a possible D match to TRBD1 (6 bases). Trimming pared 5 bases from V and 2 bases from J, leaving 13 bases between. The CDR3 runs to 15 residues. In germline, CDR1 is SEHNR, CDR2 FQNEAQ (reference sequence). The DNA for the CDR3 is TGTGCCAGCAGCACACGGGACACAACCAAAAACATTCAGTACTTC. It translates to CASSTRDTTKNIQYF. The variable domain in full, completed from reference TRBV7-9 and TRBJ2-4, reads DTGVSQNPRHKITKRGQNVTFRCDPISEHNRLYWYRQTLGQGPEFLTYFQNEAQLEKSRLLSDRFSAERPKGSFSTLEIQRTEQGDSAMYLCASSTRDTTKNIQYFGAGTRLSVL.

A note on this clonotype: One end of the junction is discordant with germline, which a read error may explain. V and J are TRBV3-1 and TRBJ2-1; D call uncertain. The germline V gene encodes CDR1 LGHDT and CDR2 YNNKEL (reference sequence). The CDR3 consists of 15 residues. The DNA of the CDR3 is TGTGCCAGCAGCGAAGATCCTGGGGTTGGGGATGAGCAGTTCTTC. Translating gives CASSEDPGVGDEQFF.

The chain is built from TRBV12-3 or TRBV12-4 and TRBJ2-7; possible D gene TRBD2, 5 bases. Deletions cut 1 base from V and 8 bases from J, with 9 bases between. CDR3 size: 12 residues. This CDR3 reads CASSLGRDKQYF. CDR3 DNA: TGTGCCAGCAGTTTAGGACGGGATAAGCAGTACTTC.

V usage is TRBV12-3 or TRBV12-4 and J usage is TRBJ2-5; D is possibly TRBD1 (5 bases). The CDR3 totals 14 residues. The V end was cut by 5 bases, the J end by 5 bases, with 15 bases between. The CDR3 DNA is TGTGCCAGCAGTCTTGTCGACAGTGGGGAGACCCAGTACTTC. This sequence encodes CASSLVDSGETQYF.

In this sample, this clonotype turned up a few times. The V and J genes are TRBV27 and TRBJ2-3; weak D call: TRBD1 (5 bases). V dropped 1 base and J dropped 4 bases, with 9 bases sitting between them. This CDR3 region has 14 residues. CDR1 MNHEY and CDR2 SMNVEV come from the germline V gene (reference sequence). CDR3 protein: CASSLLVGPDTQYF. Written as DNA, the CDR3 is TGTGCCAGCAGTTTATTGGTGGGGCCAGATACGCAGTATTTT.

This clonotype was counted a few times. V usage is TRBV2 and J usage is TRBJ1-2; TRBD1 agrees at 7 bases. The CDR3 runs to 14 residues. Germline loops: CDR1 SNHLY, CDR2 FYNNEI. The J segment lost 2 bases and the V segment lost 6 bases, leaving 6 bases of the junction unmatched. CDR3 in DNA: TGTGCCAGCAGCAGGGACAGCCTAAACTATGGCTACACCTTC. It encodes CASSRDSLNYGYTF. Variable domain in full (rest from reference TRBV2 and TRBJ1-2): EPEVTQTPSHQVTQMGQEVILRCVPISNHLYFYWYRQILGQKVEFLVSFYNNEISEKSEIFDDQFSVERPDGSNFTLKIRSTKLEDSAMYFCASSRDSLNYGYTFGSGTRLTVV.

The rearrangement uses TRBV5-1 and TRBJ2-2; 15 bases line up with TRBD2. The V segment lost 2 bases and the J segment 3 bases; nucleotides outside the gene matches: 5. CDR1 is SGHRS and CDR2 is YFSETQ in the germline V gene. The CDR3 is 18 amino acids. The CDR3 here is CASSFGTSGRHDTGELFF. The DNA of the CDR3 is TGCGCCAGCAGCTTCGGGACTAGCGGGAGGCACGACACCGGGGAGCTGTTTTTT.

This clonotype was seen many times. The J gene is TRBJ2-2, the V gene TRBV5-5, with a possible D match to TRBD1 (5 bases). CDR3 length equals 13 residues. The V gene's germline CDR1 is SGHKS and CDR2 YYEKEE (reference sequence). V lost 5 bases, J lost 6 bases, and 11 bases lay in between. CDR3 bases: TGTGCCAGCAGTCAGGGCCCCGCCGGGGAGCTGTTTTTT. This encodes CASSQGPAGELFF. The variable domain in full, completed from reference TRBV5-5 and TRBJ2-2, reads DAGVTQSPTHLIKTRGQQVTLRCSPISGHKSVSWYQQVLGQGPQFIFQYYEKEERGRGNFPDRFSARQFPNYSSELNVNALLLGDSALYLCASSQGPAGELFFGEGSRLTVL.

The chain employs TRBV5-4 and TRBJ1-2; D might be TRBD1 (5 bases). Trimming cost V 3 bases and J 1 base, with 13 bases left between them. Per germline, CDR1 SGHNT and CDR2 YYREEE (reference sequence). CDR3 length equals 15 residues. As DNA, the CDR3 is TGTGCCAGCAGCTCTCTTGACAGCCTTAACTATGGCTACACCTTC. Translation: CASSSLDSLNYGYTF.

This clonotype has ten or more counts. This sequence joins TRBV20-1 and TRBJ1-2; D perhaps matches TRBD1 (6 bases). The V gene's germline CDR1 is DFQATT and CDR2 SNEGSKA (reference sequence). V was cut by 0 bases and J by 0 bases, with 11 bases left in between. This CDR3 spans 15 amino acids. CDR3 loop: CSARDGTIANYGYTF. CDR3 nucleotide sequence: TGCAGTGCTAGAGACGGGACAATAGCTAACTATGGCTACACCTTC.

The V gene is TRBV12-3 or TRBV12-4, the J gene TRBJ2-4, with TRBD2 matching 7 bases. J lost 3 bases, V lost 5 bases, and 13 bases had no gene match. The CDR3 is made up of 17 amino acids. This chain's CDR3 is CASSPNGGIGDKNIQYF. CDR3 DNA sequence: TGTGCCAGCAGTCCAAACGGGGGGATTGGGGACAAAAACATTCAGTACTTC.

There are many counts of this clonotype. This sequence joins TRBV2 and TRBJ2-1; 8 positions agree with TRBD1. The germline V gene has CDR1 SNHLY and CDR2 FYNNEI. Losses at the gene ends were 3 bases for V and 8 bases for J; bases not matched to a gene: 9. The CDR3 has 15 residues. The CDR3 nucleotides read TGTGCCAGCAGTGACCCAGGGGGCAGAGGAGATGAGCAGTTCTTC. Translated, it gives CASSDPGGRGDEQFF.

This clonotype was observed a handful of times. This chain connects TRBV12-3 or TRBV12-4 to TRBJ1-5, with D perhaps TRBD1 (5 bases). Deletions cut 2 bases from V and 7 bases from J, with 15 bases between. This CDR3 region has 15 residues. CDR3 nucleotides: TGTGCCAGCAGTTTATTTCAGAGGGGTTGGCAGCCCCAGCATTTT. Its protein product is CASSLFQRGWQPQHF.

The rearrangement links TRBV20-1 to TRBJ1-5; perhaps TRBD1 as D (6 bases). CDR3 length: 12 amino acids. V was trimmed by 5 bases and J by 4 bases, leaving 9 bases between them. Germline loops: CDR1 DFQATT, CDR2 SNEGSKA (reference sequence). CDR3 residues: CSADGQNQPQHF. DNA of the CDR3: TGCAGTGCTGATGGACAGAATCAGCCCCAGCATTTT.

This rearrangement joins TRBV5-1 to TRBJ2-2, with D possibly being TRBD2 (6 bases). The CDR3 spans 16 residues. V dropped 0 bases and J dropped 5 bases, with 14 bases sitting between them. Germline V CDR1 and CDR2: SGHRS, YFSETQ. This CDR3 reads CASSLGGEIRTGELFF. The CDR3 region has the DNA TGCGCCAGCAGCTTGGGGGGGGAGATCCGGACCGGGGAGCTGTTTTTT.

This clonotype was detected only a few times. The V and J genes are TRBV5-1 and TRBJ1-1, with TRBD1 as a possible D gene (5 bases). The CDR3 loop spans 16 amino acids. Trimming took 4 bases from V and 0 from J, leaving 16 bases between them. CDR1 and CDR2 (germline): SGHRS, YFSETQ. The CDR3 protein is CASSPSQGYMNTEAFF. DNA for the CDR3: TGCGCCAGCAGCCCCAGCCAGGGATACATGAACACTGAAGCTTTCTTT.

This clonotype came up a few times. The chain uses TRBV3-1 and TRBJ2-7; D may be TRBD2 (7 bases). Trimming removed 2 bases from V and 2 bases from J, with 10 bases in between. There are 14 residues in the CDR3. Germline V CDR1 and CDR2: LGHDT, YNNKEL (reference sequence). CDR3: CASSQRGGAYEQYF. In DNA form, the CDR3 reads TGTGCCAGCAGCCAAAGGGGGGGTGCCTACGAGCAGTACTTC.

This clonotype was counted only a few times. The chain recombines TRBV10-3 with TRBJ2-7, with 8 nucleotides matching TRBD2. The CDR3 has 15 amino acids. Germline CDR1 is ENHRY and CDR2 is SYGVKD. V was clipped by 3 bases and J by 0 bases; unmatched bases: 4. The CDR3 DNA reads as TGTGCCATCAGTGAATGGCTAGCGGGCTCCTACGAGCAGTACTTC. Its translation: CAISEWLAGSYEQYF.

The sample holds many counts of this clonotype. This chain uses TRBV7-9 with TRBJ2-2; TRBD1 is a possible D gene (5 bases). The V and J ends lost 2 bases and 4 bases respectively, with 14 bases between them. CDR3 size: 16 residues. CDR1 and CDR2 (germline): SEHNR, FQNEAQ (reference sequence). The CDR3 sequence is CASSLRQGRFTGELFF. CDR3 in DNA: TGTGCCAGCAGCTTACGTCAGGGAAGGTTCACCGGGGAGCTGTTTTTT.